This T cell receptor (beta chain) was observed in a study of cytomegalovirus exposure and HLA in healthy donors. Whole-study findings and limits: Some TCR beta chains (about 180 of them) were listed as cytomegalovirus-associated. A missense variant in DCLRE1C was later tied to TCR beta V- and J-gene trimming.

A note on this clone: Its specificity is unknown. Within the sample, other DNA sequences also encode this same CDR3.

CDR3 length: 14 amino acids. The V gene end was trimmed by 6 bases and the J gene end by 5 bases; junction bases not matched to a gene: 3. Germline V gene sequence: CDR1 MNHNS, CDR2 SASEGT. 60 Vbeta and 13 Jbeta primers were used in PCR. The table came from immunoSEQ multiplex PCR; TCRdb's copy has only in-frame clones and leaves some out. The table lists under 130,000 clones, under 85% of them singletons, with roughly 4% in the top ten. Sequences were obtained from PBMCs. The chain uses TRBV6-1 and TRBJ2-2; 10 nucleotides match TRBD2. The TCR was taken from a man between 45 and 60 years old in good health and CMV-seropositive. This chain's CDR3 is CASRQLAGTGELFF. CDR3 nucleotides: TGTGCCAGCAGGCAACTAGCGGGAACCGGGGAGCTGTTTTTT.